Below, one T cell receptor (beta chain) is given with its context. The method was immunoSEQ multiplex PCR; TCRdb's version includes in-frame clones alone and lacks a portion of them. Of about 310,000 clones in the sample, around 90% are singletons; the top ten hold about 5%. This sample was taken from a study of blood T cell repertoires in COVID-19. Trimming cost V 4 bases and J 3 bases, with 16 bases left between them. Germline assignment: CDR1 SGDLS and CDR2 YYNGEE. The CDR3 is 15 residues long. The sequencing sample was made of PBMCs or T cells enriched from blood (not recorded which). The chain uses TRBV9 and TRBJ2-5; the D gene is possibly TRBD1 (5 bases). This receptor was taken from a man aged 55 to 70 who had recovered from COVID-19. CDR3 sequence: CASSSSGAREETQYF. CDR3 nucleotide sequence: TGTGCCAGCAGCTCTAGTGGGGCCCGCGAAGAGACCCAGTACTTC.